This TCR beta chain was recovered during a study of technical replicates of blood from a handful of donors. Per germline, CDR1 SGHTS and CDR2 YDEGEE. The CDR3 is 14 residues long. The V end was cut by 5 bases, the J end by 0 bases, with 12 bases between. Data came from immunoSEQ multiplex PCR; TCRdb stores just in-frame clones and leaves some out. The table includes 9,500 to 15,000 clones, around 79% detected once. The rearrangement joins TRBV5-8 to TRBJ2-7; weak D call: TRBD1 (6 bases). This sequence originates from a human donor in good health. Input material: PBMCs. CDR3 region: CASRDRVNSYEQYF. The CDR3 DNA reads TGTGCCAGCAGGGACAGAGTCAACTCCTACGAGCAGTACTTC. Using reference TRBV5-8 and TRBJ2-7 for the parts outside the CDR3, the full variable domain is EAGVTQSPTHLIKTRGQQATLRCSPISGHTSVYWYQQALGLGLQFLLWYDEGEERNRGNFPPRFSGRQFPNYSSELNVNALELEDSALYLCASRDRVNSYEQYFGPGTRLTVT.